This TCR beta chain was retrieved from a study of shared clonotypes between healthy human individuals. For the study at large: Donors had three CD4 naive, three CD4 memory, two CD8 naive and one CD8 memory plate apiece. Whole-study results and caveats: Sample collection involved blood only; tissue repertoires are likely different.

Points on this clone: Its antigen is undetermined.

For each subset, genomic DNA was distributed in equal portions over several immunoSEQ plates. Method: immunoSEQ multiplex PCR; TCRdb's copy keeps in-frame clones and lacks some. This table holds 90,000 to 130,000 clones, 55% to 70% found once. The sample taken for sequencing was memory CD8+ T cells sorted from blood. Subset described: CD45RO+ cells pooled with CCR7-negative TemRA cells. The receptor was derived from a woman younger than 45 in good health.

The CDR3 sequence is CANGTASSGANVLTF. The CDR3 coding sequence is TGTGCCAACGGGACTGCCTCCTCTGGGGCCAACGTCCTGACTTTC. The chain joins TRBV7-8 to TRBJ2-6; a possible D gene is TRBD2 (6 bases). Trimming took off 10 bases at V and 0 bases at J, with 13 bases between the two ends. Germline CDR1 reads SGHVS; CDR2 reads FQNEAQ. CDR3 length equals 15 residues. The complete variable domain, with remaining parts taken from reference TRBV7-8 and TRBJ2-6, reads GAGVSQSPRYKVAKRGQDVALRCDPISGHVSLFWYQQALGQGPEFLTYFQNEAQLDKSGLPSDRFFAERPEGSVSTLKIQRTQQEDSAVYLCANGTASSGANVLTFGAGSRLTVL.